These 27 T cell receptor beta chains were sequenced from one sample in a study of blood T cells in healthy people across ages. A second roughly 6 to 11 cycle PCR used barcoded and J-beta primers. TCRdb ran MiXCR on the 5' RACE reads and lists one entry per CDR3 protein. The table has 1.5 million to 2 million distinct CDR3 sequences, about two fifths seen once. Sequences were obtained from blood. The receptor set was obtained from a human donor in good health.

This clonotype occurred a few times. This sequence joins TRBV12-3 or TRBV12-4 and TRBJ1-2, with D possibly being TRBD1 (6 bases). The CDR3 totals 15 residues. Trimming removed 5 bases at V and 2 bases at J, with 15 bases between. The CDR3 DNA is TGTGCCAGCAGTCGTCGCCGGACAGCCAACTATGGCTACACCTTC. Translated, it gives CASSRRRTANYGYTF.

This chain joins TRBV19 and TRBJ2-4; perhaps TRBD2 as D (6 bases). V lost 3 bases to trimming and J lost 1 base, with 10 bases between them. CDR3 size: 15 residues. Per germline, CDR1 LNHDA and CDR2 SQIVND (reference sequence). The CDR3 region is CASSMVAGAKNIQYF. The CDR3 DNA reads TGTGCCAGTAGTATGGTCGCGGGGGCCAAAAACATTCAGTACTTC.

This chain links TRBV3-1 with TRBJ1-2; D gene unclear. Germline V lookup: CDR1 LGHDT, CDR2 YNNKEL (reference sequence). The CDR3 sequence is 17 residues long. V was clipped by 3 bases and J by 0 bases, with 17 bases between them. The CDR3 DNA reads as TGTGCCAGCAGCCAGATCCGAAGGGCGACCCCTAACTATGGCTACACCTTC. Translated, it gives CASSQIRRATPNYGYTF.

The V call is TRBV18, the J call TRBJ2-1, with 7 bases that match TRBD1. The germline gives CDR1 KGHSH, CDR2 LQKENI. Trimming cost V 4 bases and J 8 bases; bases outside gene matches: 5. The length of the CDR3 is 13 residues. As DNA, the CDR3 is TGTGCCAGCTCACTCCTACAGGGGCATGAGCAGTTCTTC. This codes for CASSLLQGHEQFF.

This clonotype was detected a few times. V and J are TRBV12-3 or TRBV12-4 and TRBJ2-1; the match to TRBD2 covers 8 bases. The CDR3 runs to 18 residues. The ends lost 5 bases at V and 5 bases at J; junction bases unmatched: 17. CDR3 nucleotide sequence: TGTGCCAGCAGTCCTAGGGGGACTAGAAGGCGCGGCAACAATGAGCAGTTCTTC. Amino acids: CASSPRGTRRRGNNEQFF.

The V and J genes are TRBV5-1 and TRBJ2-3; D possibly corresponds to TRBD1 (5 bases). Germline loops: CDR1 SGHRS, CDR2 YFSETQ. The CDR3 runs 16 residues. Deletions cut 1 base from V and 3 bases from J, with 15 bases between. The CDR3 DNA sequence: TGCGCCAGCAGCTTGTATTCAGGGTCTGGAACAGATACGCAGTATTTT. As protein: CASSLYSGSGTDTQYF.

The chain carries TRBV6-1 and TRBJ1-2; 9 bases align to TRBD1. Germline loops: CDR1 MNHNS, CDR2 SASEGT. Trimming took 3 bases from V and 6 from J; bases not matched to a gene: 17. The CDR3 is 18 residues long. This CDR3 reads CASSELAVWGQGRNGYTF. CDR3 sequence (DNA): TGTGCCAGCAGTGAGCTCGCGGTTTGGGGACAGGGAAGAAATGGCTACACCTTC.

The chain is built from TRBV12-3 or TRBV12-4 and TRBJ1-4; TRBD1 might be the D (5 bases). The V end lost 5 bases, the J end lost 3 bases, and 13 bases lay between the germline ends. The CDR3 covers 15 residues. This chain's CDR3 is CASSHRRGPNEKLFF. CDR3 DNA sequence: TGTGCCAGCAGTCACCGAAGGGGCCCTAATGAAAAACTGTTTTTT.

In this sample, this clonotype turned up a few times. The rearrangement uses TRBV19 and TRBJ2-6, with D tentatively TRBD1 or TRBD2 (5 bases each). V was clipped by 5 bases and J by 3 bases, with 20 bases between them. Looked up from germline, CDR1 is LNHDA and CDR2 is SQIVND (reference sequence). This CDR3 has 18 residues. Here the CDR3 DNA reads TGTGCCAGTAGTCCCCAGACAGAGGGGTTTTATGGGGCCAACGTCCTGACTTTC. Translating it yields CASSPQTEGFYGANVLTF. Complete variable domain (other parts from reference TRBV19 and TRBJ2-6): DGGITQSPKYLFRKEGQNVTLSCEQNLNHDAMYWYRQDPGQGLRLIYYSQIVNDFQKGDIAEGYSVSREKKESFPLTVTSAQKNPTAFYLCASSPQTEGFYGANVLTFGAGSRLTVL.

This clonotype turned up a few times. The gene calls are TRBV11-2 and TRBJ1-2, with D hard to call. Germline CDR1 and CDR2: SGHAT and FQNNGV. The V and J ends lost 6 bases and 6 bases respectively, with 17 bases between them. There are 14 residues in the CDR3. In DNA form, the CDR3 reads TGTGCCAGCAGTCCCGGGGTAGGGCTCCATGGCTACACCTTC. Amino acid sequence: CASSPGVGLHGYTF.

This clonotype was detected only a few times. V gene TRBV14 combines with J gene TRBJ1-2; TRBD1 is a possible D gene (6 bases). Germline V gene sequence: CDR1 SGHDN, CDR2 FVKESK. The V gene lost 4 bases and the J gene lost 0 bases, with 12 bases spanning the gap. This CDR3 comprises 15 residues. DNA for the CDR3: TGTGCCAGCAGCCCCGACAGGCTCTCTAACTATGGCTACACCTTC. It is translated as CASSPDRLSNYGYTF.

This clonotype was detected once. V usage is TRBV6-2 or TRBV6-3 and J usage is TRBJ2-7; D is ambiguous. This CDR3 is 18 amino acids long. The V end was cut by 2 bases, the J end by 4 bases, with 24 bases between. Germline-derived CDR1 and CDR2 are MNHEY and SVGEGT. In DNA form, the CDR3 reads TGTGCCAGCAGTTACATATTTCGGGCCGTCCCAGTACGATACGAGCAGTACTTC. Protein: CASSYIFRAVPVRYEQYF.

J is TRBJ1-5 and V is TRBV6-5; D is uncertain. Per the germline V gene, CDR1 is MNHEY and CDR2 is SVGAGI. The CDR3 is 14 amino acids. The ends were cut back, 6 bases at V and 2 bases at J, with 11 bases in the middle. The CDR3 nucleotides read TGTGCCAGCAGCCCCTCCGCGGGCAATCAGCCCCAGCATTTT. This codes for CASSPSAGNQPQHF.

The genes are TRBV20-1 and TRBJ2-5, with no clear D. Per the germline V gene, CDR1 is DFQATT and CDR2 is SNEGSKA (reference sequence). The CDR3 has 12 amino acids. V was pared by 6 bases and J by 5 bases, with 13 bases between. CDR3 DNA sequence: TGCAGTGCCGACCTAAATCAGGAGACCCAGTACTTC. Its protein is CSADLNQETQYF.

The chain uses TRBV18 and TRBJ2-7, with TRBD2 matching over 7 bases. The V segment lost 6 bases and the J segment 5 bases; nucleotides outside the gene matches: 13. The length of the CDR3 is 15 residues. Germline V gene sequence: CDR1 KGHSH, CDR2 LQKENI. The CDR3 loop reads CASSLSGDGLNEQYF. The CDR3 nucleotides read TGTGCCAGCTCCCTGAGCGGGGATGGTCTGAACGAGCAGTACTTC. The variable domain in full, completed from reference TRBV18 and TRBJ2-7, reads NAGVMQNPRHLVRRRGQEARLRCSPMKGHSHVYWYRQLPEEGLKFMVYLQKENIIDESGMPKERFSAEFPKEGPSILRIQQVVRGDSAAYFCASSLSGDGLNEQYFGPGTRLTVT.

The chain combines TRBV4-2 with TRBJ2-1; 14 bases are a match to TRBD2. The CDR3 loop spans 20 amino acids. V shed 5 bases, J shed 0 bases, and the junction held 12 bases outside the gene matches. Germline lookup yields CDR1 LGHNA and CDR2 YNFKEQ. CDR3 DNA sequence: TGTGCCAGCAGCGTTGCTGGACTAGCGGGGGGCCGTAGCTCCTACAATGAGCAGTTCTTC. Translated, it gives CASSVAGLAGGRSSYNEQFF.

The chain joins TRBV27 to TRBJ1-1; D might be TRBD1 (5 bases). V was cut by 6 bases and J by 4 bases, with 15 bases left in between. Germline V gene data show CDR1 as MNHEY and CDR2 as SMNVEV (reference sequence). The CDR3 extends over 14 amino acids. The chain's CDR3 is CASRTEWGGTEAFF. For the CDR3, the DNA is TGTGCCAGCAGGACCGAGTGGGGGGGCACTGAAGCTTTCTTT.

Only a few counts were recorded for this clonotype. The V gene is TRBV27, the J gene TRBJ2-7; the D gene is possibly TRBD1 (5 bases). V gave up 6 bases and J gave up 0 bases, with 9 bases separating them. This CDR3 contains 13 residues. CDR1 and CDR2 (germline): MNHEY, SMNVEV (reference sequence). The CDR3 reads CASRQESSYEQYF. The CDR3 DNA reads TGTGCCAGCAGACAGGAGAGCTCCTACGAGCAGTACTTC.

V and J are TRBV7-2 and TRBJ1-1; D unclear. The CDR3 has 12 amino acids. V shed 0 bases and J shed 11 bases, with 10 bases lying between them. Germline V CDR1 and CDR2: SGHTA, FQGNSA. The CDR3 is CASSLAQNAAFF. The DNA of the CDR3 is TGTGCCAGCAGCTTAGCGCAAAACGCCGCTTTCTTT.

This chain connects TRBV4-3 to TRBJ1-1; the match to TRBD1 covers 7 bases. Germline V gives CDR1 LGHNA, CDR2 YSLEER. The CDR3 has 14 residues. Trimming cost V 6 bases and J 4 bases; bases outside gene matches: 8. For the CDR3, the DNA is TGCGCCAGCAGAAAGGGGGACAGCCTCACTGAAGCTTTCTTT. It yields the protein CASRKGDSLTEAFF.

The chain employs TRBV7-9 and TRBJ1-2, with 7 nucleotides matching TRBD1. The CDR3 spans 14 residues. With 5 bases clipped from V and 7 bases from J, the junction kept 10 bases outside the gene matches. CDR1 SEHNR and CDR2 FQNEAQ come from the germline V gene (reference sequence). The CDR3 bases are TGTGCCAGCAGCCGGGCACAGGGGACGGGTGGCTACACCTTC. It translates to CASSRAQGTGGYTF.

The chain links TRBV20-1 to TRBJ1-1; no definite D call. Between the trimmed V and J ends, which lost 3 bases and 6 bases, there was a span of 8 bases. CDR3 length: 11 residues. Germline V CDR1 and CDR2: DFQATT, SNEGSKA (reference sequence). CDR3 in DNA: TGCAGTGCTAGGGGGTGGTCTGAAGCTTTCTTT. It specifies CSARGWSEAFF.

This clonotype was detected a few times. The V and J genes are TRBV4-2 and TRBJ1-1, with D perhaps matching TRBD1 (6 bases). Trimming cost V 1 base and J 0 bases, with 12 bases left between them. Looked up from germline, CDR1 is LGHNA and CDR2 is YNFKEQ. The CDR3 is 16 residues long. CDR3 nucleotide sequence: TGTGCCAGCAGCCAAGGAGGGGGGACGATGAACACTGAAGCTTTCTTT. It codes for CASSQGGGTMNTEAFF.

The chain joins TRBV29-1 to TRBJ1-3; no clear D gene. V gave up 5 bases and J gave up 2 bases, with 4 bases separating them. Germline loops: CDR1 SQVTM, CDR2 ANQGSEA. The CDR3 has 11 residues. The CDR3 is CSVQPGNTIYF. DNA of the CDR3: TGCAGCGTTCAACCTGGAAACACCATATATTTT.

This clonotype was observed a handful of times. The chain combines TRBV30 with TRBJ1-6, with TRBD1 matching over 12 bases. CDR1 is GTSNPN, CDR2 SVGIG, per germline (reference sequence). V was pared by 5 bases and J by 17 bases, with 13 bases of the junction left unmatched. The CDR3 runs 14 residues. The CDR3 coding sequence is TGTGCCTGGGGATTCCGGGACAGGGGGCCTATATTCCACTTT. It codes for CAWGFRDRGPIFHF.

This rearrangement joins TRBV28 to TRBJ2-6; D might be TRBD1 or TRBD2, each matching 5 bases. This CDR3 is 17 amino acids long. Trimming shortened V by 5 bases and J by 4 bases, and 18 bases separated the two germline ends. CDR1 is MDHEN and CDR2 is SYDVKM in the germline V gene. CDR3 in DNA: TGTGCCAGCAGTCCCTTCTTTGCAGGGAGCGGGGCCAACGTCCTGACTTTC. Amino acid sequence: CASSPFFAGSGANVLTF.

CDR3 in amino acids: CASSLAGRRARNSPLHF. CDR3 nucleotide sequence: TGCGCCAGCAGCTTGGCCGGGAGGCGGGCTCGGAATTCACCCCTCCACTTT. The rearrangement links TRBV5-1 to TRBJ1-6; D gene unclear. Between the trimmed V and J ends, which lost 0 bases and 7 bases, there was a span of 17 bases. This CDR3 contains 17 residues. Germline V gene lookup returns CDR1 SGHRS and CDR2 YFSETQ.